What follows are 27 T cell receptor beta chains derived from one specimen sequenced in a study of blood T cell repertoires in COVID-19. The table came from immunoSEQ multiplex PCR; TCRdb's copy has only in-frame clones and leaves some out. The sample holds about 110,000 clones, about 78% seen once. The source material was peripheral blood. The receptors originated from a human donor in a cohort sampled during active or convalescent COVID-19.

The CDR3 reads CAWTEAHGTSGRAPNEQFF. DNA of the CDR3: TGTGCCTGGACCGAAGCCCACGGGACTAGCGGGAGGGCCCCCAATGAGCAGTTCTTC. V gene TRBV30 combines with J gene TRBJ2-1; 16 bases are shared with TRBD2. CDR1 GTSNPN and CDR2 SVGIG come from the germline V gene (reference sequence). CDR3 size: 19 residues. With V trimmed by 4 bases and J by 6 bases, 15 bases remained unmatched.

The genes are TRBV4-2 and TRBJ1-4, with D hard to call. Germline CDR1 reads LGHNA; CDR2 reads YNFKEQ. The CDR3 covers 15 residues. The V end lost 0 bases, the J end lost 4 bases, and 9 bases lay between the germline ends. The CDR3 coding sequence is TGTGCCAGCAGCCAAGATGGCGGTTTTAATGAAAAACTGTTTTTT. Amino acids: CASSQDGGFNEKLFF.

The V and J genes are TRBV4-1 and TRBJ2-3; 10 bases map to TRBD2. The CDR3 sequence is 18 residues long. CDR1 and CDR2 (germline): MGHRA, YSYEKL. Unmatched junction bases numbered 11, after V lost 3 bases and J lost 2 bases. CDR3 bases: TGCGCCAGCAGCCACTATTTTCCAGCGGGAGGGCCCACAGATACGCAGTATTTT. Amino acids: CASSHYFPAGGPTDTQYF.

The chain is built from TRBV7-9 and TRBJ2-2, with D possibly being TRBD2 (6 bases). The CDR3 sequence is 15 residues long. With 5 bases removed from V and 5 bases from J, the gap between germline ends came to 15 bases. CDR1 is SEHNR and CDR2 is FQNEAQ in the germline V gene (reference sequence). The CDR3 nucleotides are TGTGCCAGCAGCCTGAGACTAGGCGCGACCGGGGAGCTGTTTTTT. Its protein is CASSLRLGATGELFF.

The count of this clone is one. This chain joins TRBV10-3 and TRBJ2-1; 9 nucleotides agree with TRBD2. The CDR3 is made up of 15 amino acids. J was trimmed by 4 bases and V by 4 bases; bases with no gene match: 5. The germline CDR1 and CDR2 sequences are ENHRY and SYGVKD. The CDR3 DNA follows: TGTGCCATCAGTGTCGCGACTAGCGGTTACAATGAGCAGTTCTTC. This codes for CAISVATSGYNEQFF.

This sequence joins TRBV5-1 and TRBJ2-7; 13 nucleotides line up with TRBD2. CDR1 and CDR2 (germline): SGHRS, YFSETQ. V trimming: 3 bases; J trimming: 0 bases; junction bases outside the gene matches: 3. The CDR3 sequence is 16 residues long. CDR3 loop: CASSWTSGGISYEQYF. Written as DNA, the CDR3 is TGCGCCAGCAGCTGGACTAGCGGGGGTATCTCCTACGAGCAGTACTTC.

The chain uses TRBV12-3 or TRBV12-4 and TRBJ1-2; D may be TRBD1 (6 bases). Trimming pared 6 bases from V and 7 bases from J, leaving 9 bases between. This CDR3 spans 11 amino acids. CDR3: CASSGTSGYTF. CDR3 in DNA: TGTGCCAGCAGCGGGACATCTGGCTACACCTTC.

The CDR3 is CSVDLTGSSEQYF. CDR3 coding DNA: TGCAGCGTAGACCTGACAGGGTCGAGTGAGCAGTACTTC. The chain employs TRBV29-1 and TRBJ2-7, with 7 nucleotides matching TRBD1. Germline assignment: CDR1 SQVTM and CDR2 ANQGSEA. CDR3 size: 13 residues. V gave up 6 bases and J gave up 7 bases; unmatched junction bases: 12.

This clone showed up just a few times. The chain carries TRBV6-6 and TRBJ2-7, with 10 bases identical to TRBD2. CDR1 is MNHNY and CDR2 is SVGAGI in the germline V gene (reference sequence). J was trimmed by 0 bases and V by 6 bases; bases with no gene match: 17. This CDR3 contains 19 residues. CDR3 region: CASSFTLWGLATSSYEQYF. Here the CDR3 DNA reads TGTGCCAGCAGCTTTACCCTCTGGGGACTAGCGACCAGCTCCTACGAGCAGTACTTC.

The chain combines TRBV28 with TRBJ2-1, with 7 nucleotides matching TRBD1. There are 16 residues in the CDR3. From germline, CDR1 is MDHEN and CDR2 SYDVKM. J was trimmed by 0 bases and V by 1 base; bases with no gene match: 3. The CDR3 coding sequence is TGTGCCAGCAGTTTATTCGCAGGGGGCTCCTACAATGAGCAGTTCTTC. As protein: CASSLFAGGSYNEQFF.

The sample holds a few counts of this clone. CDR3: CASSYAAPGQGAMNTEAFF. The CDR3 DNA is TGTGCCAGCAGTTACGCCGCACCGGGACAGGGGGCCATGAACACTGAAGCTTTCTTT. The V call is TRBV6-2 or TRBV6-3, the J call TRBJ1-1; 12 bases align to TRBD1. The germline CDR1 and CDR2 sequences are MNHEY and SVGEGT. This CDR3 is 19 amino acids long. The V segment lost 2 bases and the J segment 0 bases; nucleotides outside the gene matches: 10.

This clone showed up many times. CDR3 in amino acids: CASSYPDGGTEAFF. The CDR3 DNA sequence: TGTGCCAGCAGTTACCCCGACGGGGGCACTGAAGCTTTCTTT. The chain uses TRBV6-2 or TRBV6-3 and TRBJ1-1; maybe TRBD1 (5 bases). Germline V gives CDR1 MNHEY, CDR2 SVGEGT. The CDR3 consists of 14 residues. V lost 2 bases to trimming and J lost 4 bases, with 11 bases between them.

The chain is built from TRBV5-6 and TRBJ2-5; D gene ambiguous. The CDR3 has 14 amino acids. Germline V lookup: CDR1 SGHDT, CDR2 YYEEEE. V gave up 1 base and J gave up 4 bases, with 11 bases separating them. The CDR3 loop is CASSLSQVRETQYF. DNA of the CDR3: TGTGCCAGCAGCTTGTCCCAGGTGCGAGAGACCCAGTACTTC.

The chain has TRBV6-2 or TRBV6-3 and TRBJ1-1; 7 bases match TRBD1. The CDR3 is made up of 15 amino acids. Germline trimming cut 8 bases from V and 4 bases from J; bases unmatched to any gene: 13. CDR1 and CDR2 (germline): MNHEY, SVGEGT. CDR3 amino acids: CASRPGGQQATEAFF. The CDR3, as DNA: TGTGCCAGCCGCCCAGGGGGACAGCAAGCCACTGAAGCTTTCTTT.

The chain employs TRBV7-2 and TRBJ1-5; D is undetermined. This CDR3 region has 13 residues. V lost 5 bases and J 9 bases, leaving 14 bases between the germline ends. CDR1 and CDR2 (germline): SGHTA, FQGNSA. The CDR3 here is CASSQIGVGPQHF. Written as DNA, the CDR3 is TGTGCCAGCAGCCAGATCGGGGTGGGGCCCCAGCATTTT.

The chain has TRBV20-1 and TRBJ1-5, with 9 bases identical to TRBD1. The V gene end was trimmed by 3 bases and the J gene end by 3 bases; junction bases not matched to a gene: 3. The CDR3 extends over 14 amino acids. Looked up from germline, CDR1 is DFQATT and CDR2 is SNEGSKA (reference sequence). In DNA form, the CDR3 reads TGCAGTGCTAGTGACAGGGGGTACAATCAGCCCCAGCATTTT. This encodes CSASDRGYNQPQHF.

The chain employs TRBV2 and TRBJ2-2; D remains ambiguous. There are 12 residues in the CDR3. V gave up 7 bases and J gave up 7 bases, with 10 bases separating them. Germline V gene sequence: CDR1 SNHLY, CDR2 FYNNEI. CDR3 protein: CASIRMIGELFF. CDR3 nucleotide sequence: TGTGCCAGCATTAGAATGATCGGGGAGCTGTTTTTT.

The rearrangement links TRBV11-2 to TRBJ2-3; TRBD2 matches 10 bases. V lost 1 base and J lost 0; bases outside the gene matches: 1. Germline V CDR1 and CDR2: SGHAT, FQNNGV. The CDR3 has 16 amino acids. The CDR3 loop reads CASSLVAGGSTDTQYF. CDR3 nucleotide sequence: TGTGCCAGCAGCTTAGTAGCGGGGGGAAGCACAGATACGCAGTATTTT.

The chain is built from TRBV9 and TRBJ2-3, with 7 bases that match TRBD1. This CDR3 has 16 amino acids. Germline V gives CDR1 SGDLS, CDR2 YYNGEE. Trimming removed 3 bases from V and 1 base from J; junction bases left unmatched: 8. CDR3 bases: TGTGCCAGCAGCGGCCTTCCAGGACAGGGCACAGATACGCAGTATTTT. Its translation: CASSGLPGQGTDTQYF.

This rearrangement joins TRBV6-2 or TRBV6-3 to TRBJ1-1; 9 nucleotides match TRBD1. The CDR3 is 14 amino acids. Germline CDR1 is MNHEY and CDR2 is SVGEGT. J gave up 3 bases and V 5 bases, and 4 bases lay outside the gene matches. As DNA, the CDR3 is TGTGCCAGCAGTAAAGACAGGGGGTACACTGAAGCTTTCTTT. Amino acid sequence: CASSKDRGYTEAFF.

This sequence joins TRBV6-5 and TRBJ2-1; D is perhaps TRBD2 (6 bases). The CDR3 spans 15 residues. CDR1 is MNHEY, CDR2 SVGAGI, per germline. V lost 0 bases and J 6 bases, leaving 12 bases between the germline ends. CDR3 residues: CASSYSGGRSNEQFF. CDR3 DNA: TGTGCCAGCAGTTACTCCGGGGGTCGTAGCAATGAGCAGTTCTTC.

V usage is TRBV6-6 and J usage is TRBJ1-6, with D unclear. Germline-derived CDR1 and CDR2 are MNHNY and SVGAGI (reference sequence). The CDR3 is 14 residues long. V lost 6 bases and J lost 7, with 13 bases in between. CDR3 sequence reads: CASRATAGNSPLHF. The CDR3 DNA reads TGTGCCAGCAGGGCTACCGCGGGGAATTCACCCCTCCACTTT.

The rearrangement links TRBV5-4 to TRBJ1-1, with D hard to call. CDR3 length: 13 residues. The germline V gene encodes CDR1 SGHNT and CDR2 YYREEE (reference sequence). Trimming pared 4 bases from V and 0 bases from J, leaving 7 bases between. Written as DNA, the CDR3 is TGTGCCAGCAGCGAAACAGTGAACACTGAAGCTTTCTTT. It translates to CASSETVNTEAFF. Combining the CDR3 with reference TRBV5-4 and TRBJ1-1 gives the whole variable domain ETGVTQSPTHLIKTRGQQVTLRCSSQSGHNTVSWYQQALGQGPQFIFQYYREEENGRGNFPPRFSGLQFPNYSSELNVNALELDDSALYLCASSETVNTEAFFGQGTRLTVV.

The chain has TRBV30 and TRBJ1-6; D gene unclear. This CDR3 is built from 13 residues. Germline V gives CDR1 GTSNPN, CDR2 SVGIG (reference sequence). Trimming cost V 3 bases and J 4 bases, with 7 bases left between them. CDR3 sequence reads: CAWRAEYNSPLHF. CDR3 coding DNA: TGTGCCTGGAGGGCAGAATATAATTCACCCCTCCACTTT.

The rearrangement joins TRBV5-4 to TRBJ2-3; D may be TRBD2 (6 bases). With 4 bases removed from V and 1 base from J, the gap between germline ends came to 19 bases. Germline CDR1 and CDR2: SGHNT and YYREEE (reference sequence). The CDR3 contains 17 residues. CDR3 bases: TGTGCCAGCAGCCTCGCGCTGGGGGGAGCGGGCACAGATACGCAGTATTTT. This translates into CASSLALGGAGTDTQYF.

The V call is TRBV5-3, the J call TRBJ1-4; TRBD1 is a possible D gene (6 bases). TRBV5-3 is recorded as an ORF, its role being uncertain. The CDR3 totals 15 residues. V was clipped by 4 bases and J by 4 bases, with 14 bases between them. The CDR3 here is CARSGPGECNEKLFF. The CDR3 nucleotides read TGTGCCAGAAGCGGCCCAGGGGAGTGTAATGAAAAACTGTTTTTT.

This clone turned up a few times. The gene calls are TRBV19 and TRBJ1-1; the match to TRBD1 covers 11 bases. The germline V gene encodes CDR1 LNHDA and CDR2 SQIVND (reference sequence). V gave up 6 bases and J gave up 8 bases; unmatched junction bases: 5. The CDR3 is 13 residues long. CDR3 nucleotide sequence: TGTGCCAGTAGGGGACAGGGGGGTACCGAAGCTTTCTTT. Translation gives CASRGQGGTEAFF.